The 14 T cell receptor beta chains reported below all come from one sample, sequenced in a study of blood T cells in healthy people across ages. Through a sample-barcoded 5' primer and a J-beta primer mix, a second PCR was run for roughly 6 to 12 cycles. TCRdb recomputed calls from the 5' RACE reads with MiXCR, one row per CDR3 protein. Of about 970,000 distinct CDR3 sequences detected, roughly 51% appear once; the ten largest clones hold roughly 23%. Source material: blood. The receptors here all came from a woman aged 55-69 years in good health.

The CDR3 bases are TGCAGTGCAATCCGACAGGATCGGTACAATGAGCAGTTCTTC. This translates into CSAIRQDRYNEQFF. The chain couples TRBV20-1 to TRBJ2-1; D may be TRBD1 (6 bases). The germline V gene has CDR1 DFQATT and CDR2 SNEGSKA (reference sequence). This CDR3 has 14 amino acids. The ends were cut back, 6 bases at V and 4 bases at J, with 16 bases in the middle.

This clonotype has just one count. One junction end disagrees with the germline gene, perhaps due to a read error. The chain has TRBV5-1 and TRBJ2-3; 8 bases agree with TRBD2. Germline V lookup: CDR1 SGHRS, CDR2 YFSETQ. This CDR3 spans 16 amino acids. CDR3 bases: TGCGCCTGCAGCTTGGCCCTAGCGGGCCTCACAGATACGCAGTATTTT. Its translation is CACSLALAGLTDTQYF.

The rearrangement uses TRBV7-6 and TRBJ2-1; D gene uncertain. This CDR3 is 12 amino acids long. Germline-derived CDR1 and CDR2 are SGHVS and FNYEAQ. The germline V and J ends were trimmed by 5 bases and 5 bases, with 7 bases remaining between them. CDR3 nucleotide sequence: TGTGCCAGCAGCCCCGTGGACAATGAGCAGTTCTTC. Protein sequence: CASSPVDNEQFF.

The chain uses TRBV6-2 or TRBV6-3 and TRBJ1-5; possibly TRBD1 for D (5 bases). Germline lookup yields CDR1 MNHEY and CDR2 SVGEGT. The germline V and J ends were trimmed by 6 bases and 2 bases, with 17 bases remaining between them. The CDR3 runs 16 residues. Written as DNA, the CDR3 is TGTGCCAGCAGAGACGGCACCCGGGGACGCAATCAGCCCCAGCATTTT. Protein: CASRDGTRGRNQPQHF.

The chain links TRBV5-5 to TRBJ2-3; 10 bases line up with TRBD2. After removal of 0 bases from V and 6 bases from J, the junction contained 4 bases not matched to a gene. Germline assignment: CDR1 SGHKS and CDR2 YYEKEE (reference sequence). The CDR3 is 15 amino acids. The CDR3: CASSLETSGWDTQYF. In DNA, the CDR3 is TGTGCCAGCAGCTTGGAGACTAGCGGGTGGGATACGCAGTATTTT.

This chain uses TRBV4-1 with TRBJ2-7; D may be TRBD1 (6 bases). Germline CDR1 reads MGHRA; CDR2 reads YSYEKL. Trimming stripped 7 bases from V and 4 bases from J, with 8 bases between. The CDR3 has 11 residues. CDR3 protein: CASTQGYEQYF. Here the CDR3 DNA reads TGCGCCAGCACTCAGGGGTACGAGCAGTACTTC.

This chain uses TRBV7-2 with TRBJ2-4; D is possibly TRBD2 (5 bases). The J call is in doubt because the DNA end fits TRBJ2-7 better. Looked up from germline, CDR1 is SGHTA and CDR2 is FQGNSA. CDR3 length: 16 amino acids. CDR3 amino acids: CASSLGVARADYEQYF. In nucleotides, the CDR3 is TGTGCCAGCAGCTTAGGGGTAGCGCGGGCGGACTACGAGCAGTACTTC.

Comments on this clonotype: This likely comes from a read error, as the CDR3 has no conserved phenylalanine or tryptophan at its end. The V call is TRBV7-2, the J call TRBJ2-1; 9 positions match TRBD1. V dropped 5 bases and J dropped 7; count of bases not matched to a gene: 6. CDR3 length: 14 amino acids. CDR1 is SGHTA, CDR2 FQGNSA, per germline. CDR3 loop: CASSAGTGQNEQFI. In nucleotides, the CDR3 is TGTGCCAGCAGCGCCGGGACAGGGCAGAATGAGCAGTTCATC.

The V and J genes are TRBV20-1 and TRBJ2-7, with D possibly matching TRBD2 (6 bases). The DNA end is a closer match to TRBJ2-4, so the J assignment may be wrong. The CDR3 covers 16 residues. Germline values: CDR1 DFQATT, CDR2 SNEGSKA (reference sequence). CDR3 nucleotide sequence: TGCAGTGCTAGAGAATCTCGCGGGACGGTCAAAAACATTCAGTACTTC. It specifies CSARESRGTVKNIQYF.

This clonotype came up a few times. The V and J genes are TRBV28 and TRBJ2-4; no clear D gene. Germline CDR1 reads MDHEN; CDR2 reads SYDVKM. V dropped 6 bases and J dropped 0 bases, with 9 bases sitting between them. The CDR3 extends over 14 amino acids. CDR3 sequence: CASRGGLAKNIQYF. The CDR3 DNA reads TGTGCCAGCAGGGGCGGTCTAGCCAAAAACATTCAGTACTTC.

This chain uses TRBV19 with TRBJ2-3; 10 nucleotides align to TRBD2. V lost 4 bases, J lost 3 bases, and 4 bases stayed unmatched. Germline CDR1 reads LNHDA; CDR2 reads SQIVND (reference sequence). The CDR3 spans 15 residues. CDR3 residues: CASSKSGRATDTQYF. The CDR3 DNA reads TGTGCCAGTAGTAAAAGCGGGAGGGCGACAGATACGCAGTATTTT.

CDR3 protein: CASSLGGTHTGELFF. CDR3 bases: TGCGCCAGCAGCTTGGGAGGGACTCACACCGGGGAGCTGTTTTTT. The V call is TRBV5-1, the J call TRBJ2-2, with a tentative D call TRBD2 (6 bases). Between the trimmed V and J ends, which lost 0 bases and 3 bases, there was a span of 9 bases. Germline V CDR1 and CDR2: SGHRS, YFSETQ. The CDR3 runs 15 residues.

The chain employs TRBV4-2 and TRBJ2-7; 9 bases agree with TRBD2. The CDR3 runs 17 residues. Trimming at V came to 3 bases and at J to 1 base, leaving 10 bases not matched to a gene. Germline V gene data show CDR1 as LGHNA and CDR2 as YNFKEQ. The CDR3 region has the DNA TGTGCCAGCAGCCAGGACCTTGGGACTAGCTTTTCCTACGAGCAGTACTTC. This encodes CASSQDLGTSFSYEQYF.

This rearrangement joins TRBV7-7 to TRBJ2-5, with D uncertain. The CDR3 covers 13 residues. The germline gives CDR1 SSHAT, CDR2 FNYEAQ (reference sequence). With 3 bases removed from V and 5 bases from J, the gap between germline ends came to 10 bases. This CDR3 is CASSLRDVETQYF. The CDR3 DNA sequence: TGTGCCAGCAGCTTGAGAGACGTGGAGACCCAGTACTTC. Variable domain in full (rest from reference TRBV7-7 and TRBJ2-5): GAGVSQSPRYKVTKRGQDVTLRCDPISSHATLYWYQQALGQGPEFLTYFNYEAQPDKSGLPSDRFSAERPEGSISTLTIQRTEQRDSAMYRCASSLRDVETQYFGPGTRLLVL.